The 32 T cell receptor beta chains in this list originate from one sample, sequenced in a study of control samples from healthy donors and cancer patients. Libraries were prepared by immunoSEQ multiplex PCR; TCRdb keeps only in-frame clonotypes and omits some of them. The sample carries 150,000 or so clones, approximately 93% recorded once. The sequenced sample consisted of blood. The receptors derive from a man aged 35 to 55 in good health.

V usage is TRBV7-2 and J usage is TRBJ2-1; possibly TRBD2 for D (5 bases). Germline V gene sequence: CDR1 SGHTA, CDR2 FQGNSA. CDR3 size: 13 residues. V was trimmed by 4 bases and J by 10 bases, leaving 14 bases between them. The CDR3: CASSSERGTEQFF. The CDR3 coding sequence is TGTGCCAGCAGCTCCGAACGGGGAACCGAGCAGTTCTTC. Using reference TRBV7-2 and TRBJ2-1 for the parts outside the CDR3, the full variable domain is GAGVSQSPSNKVTEKGKDVELRCDPISGHTALYWYRQSLGQGLEFLIYFQGNSAPDKSGLPSDRFSAERTGGSVSTLTIQRTQQEDSAVYLCASSSERGTEQFFGPGTRLTVL.

The rearrangement joins TRBV10-3 to TRBJ2-2; 10 nucleotides align to TRBD2. Germline loops: CDR1 ENHRY, CDR2 SYGVKD. The junction had 4 bases not matched to a gene; V was cut back by 6 bases and J by 3 bases. The CDR3 is 15 residues long. The CDR3 region has the DNA TGTGCCATCAGCTCTAGCGGGGGCCACACCGGGGAGCTGTTTTTT. Translating it yields CAISSSGGHTGELFF.

The rearrangement uses TRBV5-1 and TRBJ1-1; D perhaps matches TRBD1 (6 bases). The CDR3 covers 16 residues. The germline V and J ends were trimmed by 2 bases and 5 bases, with 19 bases remaining between them. Germline values: CDR1 SGHRS, CDR2 YFSETQ. The CDR3 DNA follows: TGCGCCAGCAGCTTAGGCGGGGGGCGAGAGGGTACTGAAGCTTTCTTT. This sequence encodes CASSLGGGREGTEAFF.

This clone occurred once. The genes are TRBV28 and TRBJ1-2; D gene uncertain. Deletions cut 8 bases from V and 6 bases from J, with 16 bases between. The CDR3 covers 13 residues. Germline V CDR1 and CDR2: MDHEN, SYDVKM. The CDR3 region is CASSNLGADGYTF. The CDR3 DNA reads as TGTGCCAGCTCGAATCTCGGCGCGGATGGCTACACCTTC.

The chain employs TRBV5-1 and TRBJ2-3; D is perhaps TRBD2 (6 bases). The CDR3 covers 15 residues. The V gene's germline CDR1 is SGHRS and CDR2 YFSETQ. The V and J ends lost 3 bases and 1 base respectively, with 12 bases between them. The CDR3 bases are TGCGCCAGCAGCTCTTGGAGGGGTGGCACAGATACGCAGTATTTT. This codes for CASSSWRGGTDTQYF.

This chain's CDR3 is CASSPWKALRPYEQYF. The DNA for the CDR3 is TGTGCCAGTAGTCCCTGGAAGGCCCTGAGGCCCTACGAGCAGTACTTC. This chain uses TRBV19 with TRBJ2-7; D not certain. The CDR3 consists of 16 residues. Germline V gives CDR1 LNHDA, CDR2 SQIVND (reference sequence). V was clipped by 5 bases and J by 2 bases, with 19 bases between them.

This chain joins TRBV7-3 and TRBJ1-5, with D hard to call. This CDR3 comprises 13 residues. The germline CDR1 and CDR2 sequences are SGHTA and FQGTGA. Trimming stripped 5 bases from V and 3 bases from J, with 8 bases between. The CDR3 coding sequence is TGTGCCAGCAGCCCTCAGAACAATCAGCCCCAGCATTTT. Its translation: CASSPQNNQPQHF.

The chain is built from TRBV19 and TRBJ1-2; no reliable D call. The CDR3 totals 14 residues. The germline V gene encodes CDR1 LNHDA and CDR2 SQIVND (reference sequence). With 1 base removed from V and 4 bases from J, the gap between germline ends came to 10 bases. The CDR3 here is CASSIGGTGYGYTF. The CDR3 region has the DNA TGTGCCAGTAGTATAGGGGGTACGGGCTATGGCTACACCTTC.

The J gene is TRBJ1-4, the V gene TRBV7-9; possible D gene TRBD1, 5 bases. Between the trimmed V and J ends, which lost 1 base and 7 bases, there was a span of 10 bases. Germline V CDR1 and CDR2: SEHNR, FQNEAQ (reference sequence). CDR3 length equals 14 residues. The CDR3 here is CASSLVGDGEKLFF. The CDR3 DNA reads as TGTGCCAGCAGCTTAGTAGGGGATGGTGAAAAACTGTTTTTT. Full variable domain (rest looked up from reference TRBV7-9 and TRBJ1-4): DTGVSQNPRHKITKRGQNVTFRCDPISEHNRLYWYRQTLGQGPEFLTYFQNEAQLEKSRLLSDRFSAERPKGSFSTLEIQRTEQGDSAMYLCASSLVGDGEKLFFGSGTQLSVL.

This chain uses TRBV11-2 with TRBJ1-1; D possibly corresponds to TRBD1 (5 bases). V was clipped by 5 bases and J by 7 bases, with 11 bases between them. CDR1 and CDR2 from the germline V gene are SGHAT and FQNNGV. The CDR3 is made up of 12 amino acids. This chain's CDR3 is CASSPTGGEAFF. The DNA for the CDR3 is TGTGCCAGCAGCCCGACCGGGGGTGAAGCTTTCTTT.

This chain connects TRBV10-3 to TRBJ2-7, with D perhaps matching TRBD1 or TRBD2 (5 bases each). V lost 9 bases to trimming and J lost 2 bases, with 17 bases between them. The germline CDR1 and CDR2 sequences are ENHRY and SYGVKD. This CDR3 region has 14 residues. As DNA, the CDR3 is TGTGCCATTGGTACGGGACGCATCCCCTACGAGCAGTACTTC. It translates to CAIGTGRIPYEQYF.

This clone was detected once. DNA for the CDR3: TGTGCAGCGGGTGTTGACAATCAGCCCCAGCATTTT. It codes for CAAGVDNQPQHF. The chain links TRBV6-5 to TRBJ1-5; D is ambiguous. Per germline, CDR1 MNHEY and CDR2 SVGAGI. This CDR3 spans 12 amino acids.

The chain has TRBV28 and TRBJ2-7, with TRBD2 as a possible D gene (6 bases). The CDR3 is made up of 14 amino acids. Trimming left V 8 bases short and J 5 bases short, with 19 bases between. Germline assignment: CDR1 MDHEN and CDR2 SYDVKM. The CDR3 region has the DNA TGTGCCAGCTCTGCCGGAGGGAATCTGAACGAGCAGTACTTC. It yields the protein CASSAGGNLNEQYF.

The chain carries TRBV29-1 and TRBJ2-5, with a tentative D call TRBD1 (5 bases). The CDR3 contains 12 residues. The ends were cut back, 3 bases at V and 0 bases at J, with 5 bases in the middle. Per germline, CDR1 SQVTM and CDR2 ANQGSEA. The CDR3 is CSVDRDQETQYF. The CDR3 coding sequence is TGCAGCGTTGACAGGGACCAAGAGACCCAGTACTTC.

V is TRBV14 and J is TRBJ2-5; perhaps D is TRBD1 or TRBD2 (6 bases each). The CDR3 covers 15 residues. Deletions cut 4 bases from V and 5 bases from J, with 17 bases between. CDR1 and CDR2 (germline): SGHDN, FVKESK. The CDR3 is CASSRTPRGLETQYF. CDR3 bases: TGTGCCAGCAGCCGAACCCCCCGGGGGCTGGAGACCCAGTACTTC.

The chain carries TRBV11-2 and TRBJ1-3; D is ambiguous. The V gene's germline CDR1 is SGHAT and CDR2 FQNNGV. CDR3 length: 15 residues. Trimming stripped 5 bases from V and 0 bases from J, with 11 bases between. The CDR3 sequence is CASSDSGSSGNTIYF. The DNA of the CDR3 is TGTGCCAGCAGCGATTCGGGGAGCTCTGGAAACACCATATATTTT.

V usage is TRBV9 and J usage is TRBJ1-2, with D unresolved. This CDR3 region has 14 residues. V lost 3 bases, J lost 2 bases, and 11 bases lay in between. CDR1 is SGDLS, CDR2 YYNGEE, per germline. The CDR3 DNA reads TGTGCCAGCAGCGGGAGGGCAGGAAACTATGGCTACACCTTC. Protein: CASSGRAGNYGYTF.

CDR3 nucleotide sequence: TGTGCCAGCAGTTTACTAGCGGCGTACAATGAGCAGTTCTTC. This gives the protein CASSLLAAYNEQFF. The chain recombines TRBV28 with TRBJ2-1, with 7 nucleotides matching TRBD2. The CDR3 runs to 14 residues. Germline V gene sequence: CDR1 MDHEN, CDR2 SYDVKM. V shed 2 bases and J 4 bases; nucleotides not matched to a gene: 2.

CDR3 DNA: TGTGCCAGCAGTTTCGAGGGCCCGAACACTGAAGCTTTCTTT. This sequence encodes CASSFEGPNTEAFF. The rearrangement uses TRBV28 and TRBJ1-1; unclear D gene. V shed 3 bases and J shed 1 base, with 9 bases lying between them. CDR1 and CDR2 (germline): MDHEN, SYDVKM. The length of the CDR3 is 14 residues.

V is TRBV11-2 and J is TRBJ1-1; D is unclear. CDR3 length: 14 amino acids. The germline V gene encodes CDR1 SGHAT and CDR2 FQNNGV. V lost 1 base and J 0 bases, leaving 6 bases between the germline ends. This CDR3 reads CASSLGALNTEAFF. CDR3 nucleotides: TGTGCCAGCAGCTTAGGGGCCTTGAACACTGAAGCTTTCTTT.

The chain employs TRBV4-3 and TRBJ1-1; TRBD1 matches at 9 bases. After removal of 0 bases from V and 4 bases from J, the junction contained 3 bases not matched to a gene. Germline CDR1 LGHNA, CDR2 YSLEER. The CDR3 loop spans 15 amino acids. CDR3 sequence: CASSQDLGQGTEAFF. CDR3 bases: TGCGCCAGCAGCCAAGATTTGGGACAGGGCACTGAAGCTTTCTTT.

The chain combines TRBV5-5 with TRBJ2-3, with D unclear. The CDR3 spans 12 residues. Germline CDR1 reads SGHKS; CDR2 reads YYEKEE (reference sequence). Trimming stripped 2 bases from V and 3 bases from J, with 4 bases between. The CDR3 coding sequence is TGTGCCAGCAGCTTCGGGACAGATACGCAGTATTTT. It encodes CASSFGTDTQYF. The variable domain in full, completed from reference TRBV5-5 and TRBJ2-3, reads DAGVTQSPTHLIKTRGQQVTLRCSPISGHKSVSWYQQVLGQGPQFIFQYYEKEERGRGNFPDRFSARQFPNYSSELNVNALLLGDSALYLCASSFGTDTQYFGPGTRLTVL.

The chain has TRBV5-8 and TRBJ1-1; D possibly corresponds to TRBD1 (6 bases). V was trimmed by 3 bases and J by 1 base, leaving 7 bases between them. The CDR3 spans 13 residues. CDR1 and CDR2 (germline): SGHTS, YDEGEE. CDR3 loop: CASSWGQNTEAFF. In nucleotides, the CDR3 is TGTGCCAGCAGCTGGGGACAGAACACTGAAGCTTTCTTT.

This sequence joins TRBV28 and TRBJ1-2, with 8 positions matching TRBD1. The CDR3 spans 15 residues. Trimming cost V 4 bases and J 0 bases; bases outside gene matches: 4. The germline gives CDR1 MDHEN, CDR2 SYDVKM. The CDR3 region is CASSSADRANYGYTF. CDR3 nucleotides: TGTGCCAGCAGTTCCGCGGACAGGGCTAACTATGGCTACACCTTC.

This chain joins TRBV2 and TRBJ1-2; no clear D. The CDR3 length is 13 residues. CDR1 is SNHLY, CDR2 FYNNEI, per germline. Trimming pared 5 bases from V and 2 bases from J, leaving 9 bases between. The CDR3 loop reads CASSQTVNYGYTF. CDR3 in DNA: TGTGCCAGCAGTCAAACAGTAAACTATGGCTACACCTTC. The whole variable domain, filled in from reference TRBV2 and TRBJ1-2, reads EPEVTQTPSHQVTQMGQEVILRCVPISNHLYFYWYRQILGQKVEFLVSFYNNEISEKSEIFDDQFSVERPDGSNFTLKIRSTKLEDSAMYFCASSQTVNYGYTFGSGTRLTVV.

V is TRBV11-2 and J is TRBJ2-3; TRBD1 might be the D (5 bases). CDR1 SGHAT and CDR2 FQNNGV come from the germline V gene. This CDR3 is 15 amino acids long. V lost 3 bases, J lost 0 bases, and 10 bases lay in between. The DNA for the CDR3 is TGTGCCAGCAGCTTTGCCAGGGCCAGCACAGATACGCAGTATTTT. Its protein product is CASSFARASTDTQYF.

The DNA of the CDR3 is TGTGCCAGCAGTCCCCAGGGGGCGTACACTGAAGCTTTCTTT. Translation: CASSPQGAYTEAFF. V gene TRBV6-1 combines with J gene TRBJ1-1; 8 bases map to TRBD1. Germline CDR1 MNHNS, CDR2 SASEGT. J was trimmed by 3 bases and V by 5 bases; bases with no gene match: 5. The CDR3 runs 14 residues.

The CDR3 protein is CASSSGRDYGYTF. The CDR3 nucleotides are TGTGCCAGCTCCTCGGGGAGGGACTATGGCTACACCTTC. This chain joins TRBV18 and TRBJ1-2; D ambiguous. V gave up 6 bases and J gave up 3 bases, with 11 bases separating them. The CDR3 is made up of 13 amino acids. Germline-derived CDR1 and CDR2 are KGHSH and LQKENI.

The chain joins TRBV27 to TRBJ1-1, with 12 bases fitting TRBD1. Germline CDR1 reads MNHEY; CDR2 reads SMNVEV (reference sequence). This CDR3 has 15 residues. J gave up 0 bases and V 6 bases, and 2 bases lay outside the gene matches. CDR3 bases: TGTGCCAGCAGGGGACAGGGGGCGGTGAACACTGAAGCTTTCTTT. This gives the protein CASRGQGAVNTEAFF.

This chain links TRBV11-2 with TRBJ1-1; tentatively, D is TRBD1 (5 bases). The CDR3 is made up of 17 amino acids. The germline CDR1 and CDR2 sequences are SGHAT and FQNNGV. Trimming took 2 bases from V and 2 from J, leaving 18 bases between them. The CDR3 nucleotides are TGTGCCAGCAGCTTACGGGTCCGCGGGGCAGGAAACACTGAAGCTTTCTTT. This translates into CASSLRVRGAGNTEAFF.

The rearrangement joins TRBV19 to TRBJ2-3; 11 bases are a match to TRBD2. Germline V gives CDR1 LNHDA, CDR2 SQIVND (reference sequence). V was pared by 5 bases and J by 4 bases, with 5 bases of the junction left unmatched. CDR3 length equals 15 residues. CDR3 loop: CASSRTSGGADTQYF. Here the CDR3 DNA reads TGTGCCAGTAGTCGTACTAGCGGGGGAGCAGATACGCAGTATTTT. Using reference TRBV19 and TRBJ2-3 for the parts outside the CDR3, the full variable domain is DGGITQSPKYLFRKEGQNVTLSCEQNLNHDAMYWYRQDPGQGLRLIYYSQIVNDFQKGDIAEGYSVSREKKESFPLTVTSAQKNPTAFYLCASSRTSGGADTQYFGPGTRLTVL.

The chain joins TRBV5-1 to TRBJ1-1; no clear D. The CDR3 extends over 11 amino acids. The V and J ends lost 7 bases and 3 bases respectively, with 7 bases between them. In germline, CDR1 is SGHRS, CDR2 YFSETQ. CDR3 bases: TGCGCCAGCCGGCTCGACACTGAAGCTTTCTTT. This translates into CASRLDTEAFF.